This TCR beta chain was profiled in a study of blood T cell repertoires in COVID-19. Which cohort a participant joined came from the clinical history participants gave. This table comes from immunoSEQ multiplex PCR, and its TCRdb copy is limited to in-frame clones, with some not included. The data hold around 430,000 clones, with about 87% observed a single time. This CDR3 has 15 residues. Deletions cut 1 base from V and 8 bases from J, with 12 bases between. Germline loops: CDR1 SGHAT, CDR2 FQNNGV. Sequenced sample: PBMCs or T cells enriched from blood (not recorded which). This TCR was recovered from a woman aged 45-65 years who had recovered from COVID-19. The chain joins TRBV11-2 to TRBJ1-6; D might be TRBD1 (6 bases). CDR3 sequence (DNA): TGTGCCAGCAGCTTAGTTGCTGCAGGGGATTCACCCCTCCACTTT. Its protein product is CASSLVAAGDSPLHF. Full variable domain (rest looked up from reference TRBV11-2 and TRBJ1-6): EAGVAQSPRYKIIEKRQSVAFWCNPISGHATLYWYQQILGQGPKLLIQFQNNGVVDDSQLPKDRFSAERLKGVDSTLKIQPAKLEDSAVYLCASSLVAAGDSPLHFGNGTRLTVT.